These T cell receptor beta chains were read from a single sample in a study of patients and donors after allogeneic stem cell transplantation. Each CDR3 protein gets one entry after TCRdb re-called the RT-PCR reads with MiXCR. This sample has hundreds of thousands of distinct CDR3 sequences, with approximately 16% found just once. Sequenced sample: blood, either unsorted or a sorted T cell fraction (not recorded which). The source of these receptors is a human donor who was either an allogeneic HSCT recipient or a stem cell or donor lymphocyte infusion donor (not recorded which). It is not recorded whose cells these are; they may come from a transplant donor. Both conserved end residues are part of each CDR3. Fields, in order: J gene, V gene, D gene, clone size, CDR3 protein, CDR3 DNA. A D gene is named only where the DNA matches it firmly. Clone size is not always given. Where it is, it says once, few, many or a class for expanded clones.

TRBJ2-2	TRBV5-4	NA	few	CASSLGLEGRTGELFF	TGTGCCAGCAGCTTGGGGCTTGAGGGGCGCACCGGGGAGCTGTTTTTT
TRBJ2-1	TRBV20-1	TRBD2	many	CSAPSSGRYNEQFF	TGCAGTGCCCCGAGCAGCGGGAGATACAATGAGCAGTTCTTC
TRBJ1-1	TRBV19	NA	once	CASISGPLNTEAFF	TGTGCCAGTATTTCGGGGCCTCTGAACACTGAAGCTTTCTTT
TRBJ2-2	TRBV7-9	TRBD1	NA	CASSFGQGSFAGELFF	TGTGCCAGCAGCTTCGGACAGGGGTCGTTTGCCGGGGAGCTGTTTTTT
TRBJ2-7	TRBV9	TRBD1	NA	CASSERQGKFEQYF	TGTGCCAGCAGCGAACGACAGGGAAAATTCGAGCAGTACTTC
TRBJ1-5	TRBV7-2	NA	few	CASSLRDGNQPQHF	TGTGCCAGCAGCCTCAGGGATGGCAATCAGCCCCAGCATTTT
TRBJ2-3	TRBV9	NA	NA	CASSVRARSLVTDTQYF	TGTGCCAGCAGCGTAAGGGCGAGAAGTTTGGTCACAGATACGCAGTATTTT
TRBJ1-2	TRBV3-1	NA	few	CASSQDSVNYGYTF	TGTGCCAGCAGCCAAGATTCGGTGAACTATGGCTACACCTTC
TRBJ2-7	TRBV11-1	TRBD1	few	CASSPTGGISEQYF	TGTGCCAGCAGCCCCACAGGGGGGATCAGCGAGCAGTACTTC
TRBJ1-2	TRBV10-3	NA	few	CAISVQPGGNDRGYTF	TGTGCCATCAGTGTCCAACCCGGGGGGAATGATCGTGGCTACACCTTC
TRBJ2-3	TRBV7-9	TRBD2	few	CASSLATAGGLTDTQYF	TGTGCCAGCAGCTTAGCGACAGCGGGAGGCCTCACAGATACGCAGTATTTT
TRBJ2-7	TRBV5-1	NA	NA	CASSYPGGGREQYF	TGCGCCAGCAGCTATCCAGGGGGCGGGAGAGAGCAGTACTTC
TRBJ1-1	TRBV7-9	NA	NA	CASSSFGDSEAFF	TGTGCCAGCAGCTCCTTCGGGGACTCTGAAGCTTTCTTT
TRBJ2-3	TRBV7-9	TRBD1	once	CASSPLSGGRADTQYF	TGTGCCAGCAGCCCCCTCTCAGGGGGCCGAGCAGATACGCAGTATTTT
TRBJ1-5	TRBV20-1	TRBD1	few	CSARGQGALSNQPQHF	TGCAGTGCCCGCGGACAGGGGGCCCTTAGCAATCAGCCCCAGCATTTT